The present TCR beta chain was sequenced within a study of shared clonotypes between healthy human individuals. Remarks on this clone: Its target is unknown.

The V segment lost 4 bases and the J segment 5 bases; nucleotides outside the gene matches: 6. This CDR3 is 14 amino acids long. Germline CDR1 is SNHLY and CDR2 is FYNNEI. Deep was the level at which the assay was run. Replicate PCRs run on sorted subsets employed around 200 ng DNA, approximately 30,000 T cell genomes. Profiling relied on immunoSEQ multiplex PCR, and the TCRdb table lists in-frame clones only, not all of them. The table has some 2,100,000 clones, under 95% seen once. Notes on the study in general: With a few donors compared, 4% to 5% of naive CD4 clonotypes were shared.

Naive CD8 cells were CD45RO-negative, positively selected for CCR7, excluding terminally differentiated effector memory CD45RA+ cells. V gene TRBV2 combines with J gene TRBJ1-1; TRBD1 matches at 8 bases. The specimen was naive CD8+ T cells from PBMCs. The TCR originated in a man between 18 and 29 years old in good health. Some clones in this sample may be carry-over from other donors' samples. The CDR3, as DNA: TGTGCCAGCAGTGGGACAGGGAAGGGGACTGAAGCTTTCTTT. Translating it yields CASSGTGKGTEAFF. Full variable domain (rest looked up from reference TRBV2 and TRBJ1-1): EPEVTQTPSHQVTQMGQEVILRCVPISNHLYFYWYRQILGQKVEFLVSFYNNEISEKSEIFDDQFSVERPDGSNFTLKIRSTKLEDSAMYFCASSGTGKGTEAFFGQGTRLTVV.